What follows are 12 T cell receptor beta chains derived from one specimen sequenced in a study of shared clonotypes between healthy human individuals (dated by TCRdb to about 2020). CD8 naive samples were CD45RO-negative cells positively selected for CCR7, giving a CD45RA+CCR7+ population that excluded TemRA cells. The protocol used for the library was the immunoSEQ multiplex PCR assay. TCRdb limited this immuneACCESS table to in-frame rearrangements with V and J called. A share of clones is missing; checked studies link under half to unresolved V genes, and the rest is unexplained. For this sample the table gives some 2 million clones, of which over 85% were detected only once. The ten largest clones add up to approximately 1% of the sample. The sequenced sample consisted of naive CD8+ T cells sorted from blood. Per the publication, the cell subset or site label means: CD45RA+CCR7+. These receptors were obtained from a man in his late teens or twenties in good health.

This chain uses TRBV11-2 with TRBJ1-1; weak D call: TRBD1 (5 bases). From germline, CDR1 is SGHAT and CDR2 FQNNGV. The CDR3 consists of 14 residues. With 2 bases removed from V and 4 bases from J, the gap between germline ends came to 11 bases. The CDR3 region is CASSLRGILTEAFF. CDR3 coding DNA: TGTGCCAGCAGCTTACGGGGGATCCTCACTGAAGCTTTCTTT.

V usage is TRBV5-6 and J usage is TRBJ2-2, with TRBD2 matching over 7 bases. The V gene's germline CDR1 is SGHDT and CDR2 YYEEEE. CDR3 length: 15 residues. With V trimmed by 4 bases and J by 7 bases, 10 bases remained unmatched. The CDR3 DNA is TGTGCCAGCAGCGGGGGGGACTCCCCTATCGGGGAGCTGTTTTTT. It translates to CASSGGDSPIGELFF.

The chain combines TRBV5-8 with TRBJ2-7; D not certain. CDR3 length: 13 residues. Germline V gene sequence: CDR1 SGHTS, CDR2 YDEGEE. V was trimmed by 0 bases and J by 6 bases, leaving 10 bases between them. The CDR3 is CASSLAVGSEQYF. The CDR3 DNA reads TGTGCCAGCAGCTTGGCCGTGGGGTCCGAGCAGTACTTC.

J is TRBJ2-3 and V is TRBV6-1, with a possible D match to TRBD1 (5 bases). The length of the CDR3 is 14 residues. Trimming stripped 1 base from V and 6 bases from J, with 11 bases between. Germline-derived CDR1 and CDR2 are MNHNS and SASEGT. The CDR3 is CASSEGRVLDTQYF. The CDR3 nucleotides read TGTGCCAGCAGTGAAGGCAGGGTGTTGGATACGCAGTATTTT.

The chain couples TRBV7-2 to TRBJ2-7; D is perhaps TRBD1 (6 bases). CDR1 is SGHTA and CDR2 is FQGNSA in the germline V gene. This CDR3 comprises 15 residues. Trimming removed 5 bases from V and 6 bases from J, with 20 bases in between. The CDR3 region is CASSPTRGHIAEQYF. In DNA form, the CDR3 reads TGTGCCAGCAGCCCGACCCGGGGACATATCGCCGAGCAGTACTTC.

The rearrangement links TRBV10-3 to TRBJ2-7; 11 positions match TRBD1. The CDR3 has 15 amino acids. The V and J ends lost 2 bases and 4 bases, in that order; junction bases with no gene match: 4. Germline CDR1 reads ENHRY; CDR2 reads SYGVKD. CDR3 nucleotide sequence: TGTGCCATCAGTGAGGGGACAGGGGGTGTTTACGAGCAGTACTTC. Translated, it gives CAISEGTGGVYEQYF.

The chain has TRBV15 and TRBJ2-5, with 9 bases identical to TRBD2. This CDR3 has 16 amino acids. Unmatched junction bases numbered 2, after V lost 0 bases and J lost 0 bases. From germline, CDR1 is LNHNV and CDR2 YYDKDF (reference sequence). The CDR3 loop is CATSRDGTSYQETQYF. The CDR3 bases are TGTGCCACCAGCAGAGACGGGACTAGCTACCAAGAGACCCAGTACTTC.

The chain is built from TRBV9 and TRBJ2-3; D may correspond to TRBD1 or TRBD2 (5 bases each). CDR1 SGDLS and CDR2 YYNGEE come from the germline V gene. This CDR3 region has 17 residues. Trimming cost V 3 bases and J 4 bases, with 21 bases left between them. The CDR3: CASSGLGAPSVADTQYF. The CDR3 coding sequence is TGTGCCAGCAGCGGCCTCGGGGCCCCCTCGGTCGCAGATACGCAGTATTTT.

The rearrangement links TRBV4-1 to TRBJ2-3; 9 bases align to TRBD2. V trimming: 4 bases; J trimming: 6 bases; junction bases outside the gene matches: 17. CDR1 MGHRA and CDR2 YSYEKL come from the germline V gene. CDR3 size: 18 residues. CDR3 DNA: TGCGCCAGCAGCCCAAAAGGGCCGGGACTAGCCTCGGAGGATACGCAGTATTTT. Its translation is CASSPKGPGLASEDTQYF.

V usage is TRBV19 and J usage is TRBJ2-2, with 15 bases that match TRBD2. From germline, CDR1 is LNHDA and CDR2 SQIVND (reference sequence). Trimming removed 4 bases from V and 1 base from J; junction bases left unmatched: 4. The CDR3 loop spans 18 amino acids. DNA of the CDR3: TGTGCCAGTAGTACGGGACTAGCGGGGGGTTTGAACACCGGGGAGCTGTTTTTT. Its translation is CASSTGLAGGLNTGELFF.

The CDR3 reads CASIPGPSMDEQFF. CDR3 nucleotide sequence: TGTGCCAGCATCCCTGGGCCCTCTATGGATGAGCAGTTCTTC. The chain combines TRBV7-2 with TRBJ2-1, with unresolved D. The germline CDR1 and CDR2 sequences are SGHTA and FQGNSA. The CDR3 is made up of 14 amino acids. V lost 7 bases, J lost 8 bases, and 18 bases lay in between.

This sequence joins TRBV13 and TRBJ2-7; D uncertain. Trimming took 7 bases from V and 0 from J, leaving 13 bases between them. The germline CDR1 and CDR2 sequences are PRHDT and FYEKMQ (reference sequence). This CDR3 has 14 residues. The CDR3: CASKLGYDSYEQYF. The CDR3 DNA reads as TGTGCCAGCAAGTTGGGCTACGACTCCTACGAGCAGTACTTC.